This T cell receptor (beta chain) was recovered during a study of blood T cell repertoires in COVID-19. Study-wide context: T cells, B-cell-depleted T cells, or PBMCs supplied cDNA or gDNA.

Repertoires were generated with immunoSEQ multiplex PCR, while TCRdb's copy carries only in-frame clones and drops some. The sample includes under 250,000 clones, roughly four fifths of them seen just once. Sequencing was done on a sample of peripheral blood. This sequence originates from a woman between 35 and 50 years old with acute or convalescent COVID-19.

The CDR3 region has the DNA TGTGCCAGCAGTTTATCGGAGGAGTCCTACGAGCAGTACTTC. Its protein product is CASSLSEESYEQYF. The chain is built from TRBV27 and TRBJ2-7; D is perhaps TRBD2 (5 bases). This CDR3 is built from 14 residues. Trimming took off 0 bases at V and 1 base at J, with 7 bases between the two ends. Germline CDR1 and CDR2: MNHEY and SMNVEV (reference sequence).